This T cell receptor beta chain was observed in a study of breast tumors, draining lymph nodes, adjacent tissues. This clonotype has at least ten counts. No antigen is known for it. CDR3 length: 15 residues. Deletions cut 1 base from V and 0 bases from J, with 8 bases between. From germline, CDR1 is SGHAT and CDR2 FQDESV (reference sequence). The lymph nodes were axillary draining lymph nodes from breast cancer patients. TCRdb re-analysed the multiplex PCR reads in MiXCR, keeping a single row per CDR3 protein. Found here are about 180,000 distinct CDR3 sequences, around 35% of them singletons; the top ten hold roughly 3.8%. Study-level results: Data fit most tumor T cells coming from lymph node, expanding in tumor. Tumor TCR diversity was below lymph nodes but above nontumor tissue. Tumor T cell lymph node origin was a supported hypothesis, not proven. Compared with basal-like, luminal-like tumors shared significantly more repertoire with nontumor tissue.

This chain uses TRBV11-1 with TRBJ2-3; the D gene is possibly TRBD2 (5 bases). The origin of this receptor is a female donor with breast cancer. Some clones in this sample may be carry-over from other donors' samples. Sequencing was carried out using axillary lymph node tissue. CDR3 amino acids: CASSLEERSTDTQYF. The CDR3, as DNA: TGTGCCAGCAGCTTAGAGGAGCGGAGCACAGATACGCAGTATTTT.